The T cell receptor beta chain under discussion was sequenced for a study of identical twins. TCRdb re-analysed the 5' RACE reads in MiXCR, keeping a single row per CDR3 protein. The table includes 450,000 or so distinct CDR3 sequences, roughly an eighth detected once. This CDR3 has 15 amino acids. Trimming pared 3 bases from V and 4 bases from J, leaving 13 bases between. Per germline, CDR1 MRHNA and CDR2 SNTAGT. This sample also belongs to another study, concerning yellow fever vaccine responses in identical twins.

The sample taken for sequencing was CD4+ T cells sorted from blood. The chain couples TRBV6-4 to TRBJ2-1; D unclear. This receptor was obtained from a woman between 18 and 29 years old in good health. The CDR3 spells CASSEFDTSYNEQFF. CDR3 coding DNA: TGTGCCAGCAGTGAATTCGACACCTCTTACAATGAGCAGTTCTTC.